A single T cell receptor (beta chain) is shown here with its context. These data come from a study of blood T cell repertoires in COVID-19. Only in-frame clones appear in the TCRdb table, and some are missing; sequencing was by immunoSEQ multiplex PCR. The table records around 220,000 clones, approximately 80% of them present only once. This CDR3 region has 15 residues. Between the trimmed V and J ends, which lost 2 bases and 3 bases, there was a span of 12 bases. Germline assignment: CDR1 LGHDT and CDR2 YNNKEL (reference sequence). This TCR came from a woman aged 80 or over with acute or convalescent COVID-19. This chain links TRBV3-1 (or the pseudogene TRBV3-2) with TRBJ2-3; tentative D call: TRBD2 (5 bases). Sequenced material: peripheral blood. In nucleotides, the CDR3 is TGTGCCAGCAGCCAACAGAGCCTAGCAACAGATACGCAGTATTTT. This codes for CASSQQSLATDTQYF.